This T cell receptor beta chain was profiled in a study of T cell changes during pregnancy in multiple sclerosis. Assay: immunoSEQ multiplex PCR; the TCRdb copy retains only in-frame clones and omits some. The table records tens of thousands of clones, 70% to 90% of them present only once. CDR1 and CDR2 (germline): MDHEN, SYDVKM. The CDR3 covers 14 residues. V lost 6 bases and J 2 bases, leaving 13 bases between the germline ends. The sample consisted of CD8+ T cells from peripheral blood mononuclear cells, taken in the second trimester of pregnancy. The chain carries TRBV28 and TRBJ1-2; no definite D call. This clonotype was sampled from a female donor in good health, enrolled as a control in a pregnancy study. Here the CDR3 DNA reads TGTGCCAGCAGCCCCCCGATGAGGAACTATGGCTACACCTTC. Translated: CASSPPMRNYGYTF.